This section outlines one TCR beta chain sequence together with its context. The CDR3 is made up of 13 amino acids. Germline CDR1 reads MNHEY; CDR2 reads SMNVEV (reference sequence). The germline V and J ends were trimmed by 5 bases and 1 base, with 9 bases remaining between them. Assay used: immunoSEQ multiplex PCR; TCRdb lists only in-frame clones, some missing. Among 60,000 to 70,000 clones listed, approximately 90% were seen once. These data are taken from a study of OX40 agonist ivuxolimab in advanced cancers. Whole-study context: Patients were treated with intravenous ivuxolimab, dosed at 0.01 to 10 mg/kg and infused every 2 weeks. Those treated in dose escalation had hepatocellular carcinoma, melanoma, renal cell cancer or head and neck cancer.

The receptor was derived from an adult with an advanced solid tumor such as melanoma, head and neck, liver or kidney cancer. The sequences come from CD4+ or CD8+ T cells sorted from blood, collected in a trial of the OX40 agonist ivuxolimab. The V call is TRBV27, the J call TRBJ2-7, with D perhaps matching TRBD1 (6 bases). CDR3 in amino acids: CASSPQGSYEQYF. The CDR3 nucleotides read TGTGCCAGCAGTCCCCAGGGGTCCTACGAGCAGTACTTC.